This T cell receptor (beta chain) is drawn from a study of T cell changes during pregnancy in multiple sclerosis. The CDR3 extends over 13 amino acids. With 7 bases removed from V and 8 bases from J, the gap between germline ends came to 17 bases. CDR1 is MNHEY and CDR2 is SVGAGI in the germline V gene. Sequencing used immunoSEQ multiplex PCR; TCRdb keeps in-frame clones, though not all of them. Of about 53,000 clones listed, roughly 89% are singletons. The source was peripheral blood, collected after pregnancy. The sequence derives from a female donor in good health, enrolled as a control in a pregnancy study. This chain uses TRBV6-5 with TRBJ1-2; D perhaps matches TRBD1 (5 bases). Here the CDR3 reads CASTPRGGRGYTF. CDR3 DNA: TGTGCCAGCACCCCCCGGGGGGGTAGAGGCTACACCTTC.